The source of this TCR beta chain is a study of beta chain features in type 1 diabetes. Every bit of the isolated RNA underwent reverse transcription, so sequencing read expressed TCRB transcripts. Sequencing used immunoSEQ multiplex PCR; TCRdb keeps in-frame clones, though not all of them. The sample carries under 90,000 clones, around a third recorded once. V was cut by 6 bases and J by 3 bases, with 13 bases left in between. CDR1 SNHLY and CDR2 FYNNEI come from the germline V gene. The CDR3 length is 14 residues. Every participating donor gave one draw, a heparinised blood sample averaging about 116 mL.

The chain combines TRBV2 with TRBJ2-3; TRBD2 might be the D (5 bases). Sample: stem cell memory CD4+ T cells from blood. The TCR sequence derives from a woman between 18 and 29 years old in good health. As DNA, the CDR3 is TGTGCCAGCAGCAAGGACGGAGGAACAGATACGCAGTATTTT. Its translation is CASSKDGGTDTQYF.